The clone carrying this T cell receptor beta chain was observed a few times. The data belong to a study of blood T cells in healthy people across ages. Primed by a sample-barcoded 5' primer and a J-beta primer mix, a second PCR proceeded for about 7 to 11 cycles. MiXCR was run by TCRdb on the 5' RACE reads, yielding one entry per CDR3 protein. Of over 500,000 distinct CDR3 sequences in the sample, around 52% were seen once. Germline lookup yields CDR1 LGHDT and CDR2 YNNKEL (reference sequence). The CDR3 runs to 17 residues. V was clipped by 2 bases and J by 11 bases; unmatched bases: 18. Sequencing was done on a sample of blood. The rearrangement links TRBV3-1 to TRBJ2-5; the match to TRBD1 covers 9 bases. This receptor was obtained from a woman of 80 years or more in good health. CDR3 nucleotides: TGTGCCAGCAGCCAACCAACCGGGACAGGGCGTGACAATGAGCAGTACTTC. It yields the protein CASSQPTGTGRDNEQYF.